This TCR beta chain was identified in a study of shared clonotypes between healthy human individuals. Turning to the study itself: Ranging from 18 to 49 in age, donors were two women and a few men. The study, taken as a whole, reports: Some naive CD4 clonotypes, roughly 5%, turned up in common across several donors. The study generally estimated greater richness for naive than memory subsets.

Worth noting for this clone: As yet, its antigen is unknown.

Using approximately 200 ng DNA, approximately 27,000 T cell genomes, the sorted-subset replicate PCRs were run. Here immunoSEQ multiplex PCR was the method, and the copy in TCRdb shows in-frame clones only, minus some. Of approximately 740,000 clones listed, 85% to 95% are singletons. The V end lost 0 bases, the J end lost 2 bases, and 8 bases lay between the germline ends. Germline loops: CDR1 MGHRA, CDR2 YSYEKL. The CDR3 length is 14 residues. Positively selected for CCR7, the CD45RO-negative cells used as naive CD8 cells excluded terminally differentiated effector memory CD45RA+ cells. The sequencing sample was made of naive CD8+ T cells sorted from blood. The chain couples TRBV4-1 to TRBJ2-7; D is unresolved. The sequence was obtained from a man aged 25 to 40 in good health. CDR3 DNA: TGCGCCAGCAGCCAAGAATCTGCGGCCTACGAGCAGTACTTC. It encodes CASSQESAAYEQYF.